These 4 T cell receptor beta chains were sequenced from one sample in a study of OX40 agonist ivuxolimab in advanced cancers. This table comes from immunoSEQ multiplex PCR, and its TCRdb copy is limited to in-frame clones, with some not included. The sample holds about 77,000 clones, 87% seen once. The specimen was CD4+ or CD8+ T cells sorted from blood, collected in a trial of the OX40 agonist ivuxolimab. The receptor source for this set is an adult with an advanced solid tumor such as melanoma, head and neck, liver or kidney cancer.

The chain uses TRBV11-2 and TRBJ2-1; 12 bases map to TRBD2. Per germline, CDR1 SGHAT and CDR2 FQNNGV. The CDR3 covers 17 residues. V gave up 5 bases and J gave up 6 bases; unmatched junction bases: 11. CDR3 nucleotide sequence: TGTGCCAGCAGCCCTCTAGCGGGAGGGTCGAGGGGCAATGAGCAGTTCTTC. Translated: CASSPLAGGSRGNEQFF.

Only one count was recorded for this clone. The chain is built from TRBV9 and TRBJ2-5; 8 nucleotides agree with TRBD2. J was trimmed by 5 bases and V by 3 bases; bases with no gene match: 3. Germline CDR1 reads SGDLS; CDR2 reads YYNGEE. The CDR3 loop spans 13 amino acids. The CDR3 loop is CASSGLAMETQYF. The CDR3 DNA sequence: TGTGCCAGCAGCGGACTAGCGATGGAGACCCAGTACTTC.

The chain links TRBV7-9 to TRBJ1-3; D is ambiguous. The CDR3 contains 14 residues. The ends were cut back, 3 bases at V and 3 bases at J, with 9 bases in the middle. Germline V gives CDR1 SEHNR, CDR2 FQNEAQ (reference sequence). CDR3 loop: CASSLHSRGNTIYF. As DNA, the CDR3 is TGTGCCAGCAGCTTGCACAGTCGTGGAAACACCATATATTTT.

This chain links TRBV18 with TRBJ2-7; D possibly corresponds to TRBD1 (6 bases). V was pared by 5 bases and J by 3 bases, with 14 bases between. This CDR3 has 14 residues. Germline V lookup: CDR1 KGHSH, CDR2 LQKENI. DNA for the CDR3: TGTGCCAGCTCATCCGGGACAATTGGCTACGAGCAGTACTTC. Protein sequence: CASSSGTIGYEQYF.